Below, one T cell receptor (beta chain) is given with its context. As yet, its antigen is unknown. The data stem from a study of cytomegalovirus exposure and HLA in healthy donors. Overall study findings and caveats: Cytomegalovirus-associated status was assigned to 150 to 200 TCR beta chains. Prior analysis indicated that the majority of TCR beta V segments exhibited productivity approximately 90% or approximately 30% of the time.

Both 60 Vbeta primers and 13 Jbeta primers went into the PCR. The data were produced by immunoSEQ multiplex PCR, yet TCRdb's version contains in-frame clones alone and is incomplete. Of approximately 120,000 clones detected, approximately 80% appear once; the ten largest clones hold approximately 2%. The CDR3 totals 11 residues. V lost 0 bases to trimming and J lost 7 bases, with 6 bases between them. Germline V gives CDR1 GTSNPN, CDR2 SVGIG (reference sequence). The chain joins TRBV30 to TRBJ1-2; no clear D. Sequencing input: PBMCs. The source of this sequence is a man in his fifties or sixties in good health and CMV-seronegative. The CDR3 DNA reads TGTGCCTGGAGTGTTCTTTCTGGCTACACCTTC. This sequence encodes CAWSVLSGYTF.